This T cell receptor (beta chain) was sequenced during a study of blood T cell repertoires in COVID-19. The overall study: Samples came from the United States, Italy and Spain, spanning acute and convalescent COVID-19. T cells, B-cell-depleted T cells, or PBMCs provided the cDNA or gDNA that served as material.

In the original processing: By means of reference gene primer amplification, nucleated cell counts were estimated. Profiling relied on immunoSEQ multiplex PCR, and the TCRdb table lists in-frame clones only, not all of them. V, J and clone size are taken as reported in that table, and D and trimming were inferred from the DNA itself. The sample carries 100,000 to 150,000 clones, more than 70% recorded once. This clone was detected once. With 5 bases removed from V and 4 bases from J, the gap between germline ends came to 17 bases. Germline V gene data show CDR1 as SGHTA and CDR2 as FQGNSA. This CDR3 spans 15 amino acids.

The origin of this receptor is a woman aged 25 to 39 who had recovered from COVID-19. The V gene is TRBV7-2, the J gene TRBJ1-1; D uncertain. The sample was peripheral blood. CDR3 region: CASSNYALRGTEAFF. The CDR3 DNA sequence: TGTGCCAGCAGCAATTATGCCCTCCGAGGCACTGAAGCTTTCTTT.